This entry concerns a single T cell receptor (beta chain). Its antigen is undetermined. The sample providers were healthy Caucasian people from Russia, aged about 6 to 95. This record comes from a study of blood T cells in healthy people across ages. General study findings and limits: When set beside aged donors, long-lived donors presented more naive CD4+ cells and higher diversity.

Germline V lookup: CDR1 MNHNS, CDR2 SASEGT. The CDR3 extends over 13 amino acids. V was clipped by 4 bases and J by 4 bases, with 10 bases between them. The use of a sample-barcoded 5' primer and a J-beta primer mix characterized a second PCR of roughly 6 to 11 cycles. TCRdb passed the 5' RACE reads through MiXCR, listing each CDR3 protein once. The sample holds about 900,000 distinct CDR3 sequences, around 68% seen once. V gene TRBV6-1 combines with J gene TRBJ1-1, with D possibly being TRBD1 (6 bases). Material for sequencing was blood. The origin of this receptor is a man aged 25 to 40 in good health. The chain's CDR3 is CASSGGGLTEAFF. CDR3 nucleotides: TGTGCCAGCAGTGGGGGGGGGCTCACTGAAGCTTTCTTT.